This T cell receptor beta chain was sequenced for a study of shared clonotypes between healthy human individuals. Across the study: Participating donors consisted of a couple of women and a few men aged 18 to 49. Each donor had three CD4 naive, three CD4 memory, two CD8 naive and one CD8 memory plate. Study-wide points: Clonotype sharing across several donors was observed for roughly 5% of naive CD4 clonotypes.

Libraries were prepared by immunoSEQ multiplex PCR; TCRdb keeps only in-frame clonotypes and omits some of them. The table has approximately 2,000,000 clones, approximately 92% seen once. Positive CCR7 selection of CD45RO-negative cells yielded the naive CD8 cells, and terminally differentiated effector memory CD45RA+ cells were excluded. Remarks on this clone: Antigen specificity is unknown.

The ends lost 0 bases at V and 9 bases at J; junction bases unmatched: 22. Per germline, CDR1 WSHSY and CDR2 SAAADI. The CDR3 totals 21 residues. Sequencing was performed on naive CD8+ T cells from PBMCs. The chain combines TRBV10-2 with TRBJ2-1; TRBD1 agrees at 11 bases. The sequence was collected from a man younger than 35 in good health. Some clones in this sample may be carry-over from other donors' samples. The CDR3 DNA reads TGCGCCAGCAGTGAGTCGGGGACAGGGGGATTTTTGGGACTAGTCAGATTTGAGCAGTTCTTC. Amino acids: CASSESGTGGFLGLVRFEQFF.